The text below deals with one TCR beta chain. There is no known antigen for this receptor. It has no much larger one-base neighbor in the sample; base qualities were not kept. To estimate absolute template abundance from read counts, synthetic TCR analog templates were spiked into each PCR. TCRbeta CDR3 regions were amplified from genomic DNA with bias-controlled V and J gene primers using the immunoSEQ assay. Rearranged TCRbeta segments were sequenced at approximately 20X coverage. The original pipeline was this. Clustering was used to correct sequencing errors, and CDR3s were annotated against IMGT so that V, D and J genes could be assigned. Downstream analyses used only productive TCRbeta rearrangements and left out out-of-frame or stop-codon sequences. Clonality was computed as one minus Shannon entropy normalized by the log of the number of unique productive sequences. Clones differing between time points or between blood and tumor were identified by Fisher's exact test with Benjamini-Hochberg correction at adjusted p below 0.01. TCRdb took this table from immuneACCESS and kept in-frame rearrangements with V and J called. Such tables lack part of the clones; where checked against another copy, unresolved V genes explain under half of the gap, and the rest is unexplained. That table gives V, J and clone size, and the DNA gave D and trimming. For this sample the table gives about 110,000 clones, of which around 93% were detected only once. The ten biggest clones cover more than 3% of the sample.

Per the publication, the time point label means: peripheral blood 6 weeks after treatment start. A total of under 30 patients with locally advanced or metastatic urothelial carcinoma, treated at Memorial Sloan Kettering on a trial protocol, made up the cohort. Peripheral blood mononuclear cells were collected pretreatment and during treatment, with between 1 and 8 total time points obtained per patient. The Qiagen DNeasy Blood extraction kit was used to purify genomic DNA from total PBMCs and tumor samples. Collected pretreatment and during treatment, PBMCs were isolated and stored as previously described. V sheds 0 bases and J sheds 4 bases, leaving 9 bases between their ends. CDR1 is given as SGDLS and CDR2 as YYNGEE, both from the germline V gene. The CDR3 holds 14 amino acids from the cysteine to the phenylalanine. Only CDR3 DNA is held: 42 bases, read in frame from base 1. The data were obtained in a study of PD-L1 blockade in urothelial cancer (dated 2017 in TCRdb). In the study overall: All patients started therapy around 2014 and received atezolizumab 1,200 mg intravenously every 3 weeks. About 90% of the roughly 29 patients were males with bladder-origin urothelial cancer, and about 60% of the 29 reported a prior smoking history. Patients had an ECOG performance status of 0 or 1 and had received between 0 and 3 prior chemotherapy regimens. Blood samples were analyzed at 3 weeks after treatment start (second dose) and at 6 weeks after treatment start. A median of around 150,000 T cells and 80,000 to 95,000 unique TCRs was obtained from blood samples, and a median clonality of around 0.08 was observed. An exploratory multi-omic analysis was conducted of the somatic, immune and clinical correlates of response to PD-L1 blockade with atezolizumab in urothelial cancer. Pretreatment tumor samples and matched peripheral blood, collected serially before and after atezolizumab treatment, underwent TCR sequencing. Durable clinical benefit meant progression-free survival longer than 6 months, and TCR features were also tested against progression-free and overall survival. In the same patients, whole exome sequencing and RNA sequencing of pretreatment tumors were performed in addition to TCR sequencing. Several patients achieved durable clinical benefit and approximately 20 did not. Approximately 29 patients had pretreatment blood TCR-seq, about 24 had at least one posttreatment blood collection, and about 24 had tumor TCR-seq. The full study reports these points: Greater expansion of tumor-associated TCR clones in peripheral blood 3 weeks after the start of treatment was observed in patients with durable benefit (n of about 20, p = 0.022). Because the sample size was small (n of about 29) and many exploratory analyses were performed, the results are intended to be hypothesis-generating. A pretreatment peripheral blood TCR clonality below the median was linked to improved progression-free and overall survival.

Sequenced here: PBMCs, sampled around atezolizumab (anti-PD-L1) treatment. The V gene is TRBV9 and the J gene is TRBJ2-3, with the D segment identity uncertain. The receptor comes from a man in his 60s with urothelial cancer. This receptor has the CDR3 CASSVAPRSDTQYF. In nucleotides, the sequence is TGTGCCAGCAGCGTAGCTCCCAGGTCAGATACGCAGTATTTT.